Included here is one T cell receptor (beta chain) sequence, with context. Its specificity is unknown. The sample is drawn from a study of blood T cells in healthy people across ages. Study conclusions and caveats: The long-lived group displayed more naive CD4+ cells, plus higher diversity, than the aged donors did. Diversity estimates from one million T cells were considered underestimates.

Samples each yielded at least 5.5 micrograms of total RNA. The CDR3 is made up of 13 amino acids. CDR1 is DFQATT and CDR2 is SNEGSKA in the germline V gene (reference sequence). Trimming left V 3 bases short and J 5 bases short, with 13 bases between. The authors ran a second PCR of roughly 7 to 11 cycles using a sample-barcoded 5' primer and a J-beta primer mix. Every sample gave at least 3 million paired-end reads containing CDR3. TCRdb fed the 5' RACE reads into MiXCR, producing one record per CDR3 protein. The sample yields 1.5 million to 2 million distinct CDR3 sequences, about 30% seen once. This receptor was obtained from a woman in her 30s in good health. The chain couples TRBV20-1 to TRBJ2-5, with a weak D call TRBD1 (6 bases). Sequencing was carried out using blood. The chain's CDR3 is CSASRDQGETQYF. The CDR3 DNA is TGCAGTGCTAGTCGGGACCAGGGGGAGACCCAGTACTTC.